Each of the 30 T cell receptor beta chains below was sequenced from the same sample in a study of OX40 agonist ivuxolimab in advanced cancers. The protocol was immunoSEQ multiplex PCR, while the TCRdb copy is restricted to in-frame clones and leaves out a portion. The sample has about 60,000 clones; roughly nine tenths are singletons. Here the sequenced sample was CD4+ or CD8+ T cells sorted from blood, taken in a trial of the OX40 agonist ivuxolimab. These receptors were obtained from an adult with an advanced solid tumor such as melanoma, head and neck, liver or kidney cancer.

The V and J genes are TRBV29-1 and TRBJ2-1; 10 bases line up with TRBD2. The CDR3 extends over 13 amino acids. Germline loops: CDR1 SQVTM, CDR2 ANQGSEA. Trimming at V came to 8 bases and at J to 8 bases, leaving 9 bases not matched to a gene. The CDR3 region is CSSRVAGGYEQFF. The CDR3 coding sequence is TGCAGCTCTCGGGTAGCGGGAGGCTATGAGCAGTTCTTC.

Turning to this clone: This CDR3 is also generated by other DNA sequences in the sample. The rearrangement uses TRBV28 and TRBJ1-2; D remains unclear. The V gene's germline CDR1 is MDHEN and CDR2 SYDVKM. Trimming stripped 6 bases from V and 8 bases from J, with 19 bases between. CDR3 size: 14 residues. This chain's CDR3 is CASSLTGLGKGYTF. In DNA, the CDR3 is TGTGCCAGCAGCCTAACCGGACTAGGGAAAGGCTACACCTTC.

This sequence joins TRBV19 and TRBJ1-5; D is unresolved. Germline CDR1 and CDR2: LNHDA and SQIVND (reference sequence). The CDR3 contains 12 residues. The V end was cut by 3 bases, the J end by 6 bases, with 6 bases between. CDR3 DNA sequence: TGTGCCAGTAGTATTTGGGGTCAGCCCCAGCATTTT. Translation: CASSIWGQPQHF.

The chain has TRBV28 and TRBJ1-5; D not certain. V lost 6 bases to trimming and J lost 6 bases, with 15 bases between them. Germline CDR1 MDHEN, CDR2 SYDVKM. The CDR3 loop spans 14 amino acids. The CDR3 loop reads CASRAGLDGQPQHF. For the CDR3, the DNA is TGTGCCAGCAGGGCCGGACTGGACGGTCAGCCCCAGCATTTT.

The rearrangement joins TRBV7-6 to TRBJ2-7; D gene ambiguous. Germline CDR1 reads SGHVS; CDR2 reads FNYEAQ. This CDR3 is 12 amino acids long. Trimming cost V 4 bases and J 5 bases, with 9 bases left between them. DNA of the CDR3: TGTGCCAGCAGCTCAGGACGGCACGAGCAGTACTTC. It yields the protein CASSSGRHEQYF.

The gene calls are TRBV30 and TRBJ2-7; 7 bases are shared with TRBD1. The CDR3 is 13 residues long. V lost 2 bases and J lost 6; bases outside the gene matches: 7. The germline CDR1 and CDR2 sequences are GTSNPN and SVGIG (reference sequence). CDR3 bases: TGTGCCTGGAGTCTGACAGGGTCAGGCGAGCAGTACTTC. Protein: CAWSLTGSGEQYF.

The chain joins TRBV7-2 to TRBJ1-3; D not resolved. Germline assignment: CDR1 SGHTA and CDR2 FQGNSA. V was cut by 8 bases and J by 1 base, with 15 bases left in between. The CDR3 totals 15 residues. CDR3 coding DNA: TGTGCCAGCCGTCGTACGGGGAATTCTGGAAACACCATATATTTT. It translates to CASRRTGNSGNTIYF.

V is TRBV29-1 and J is TRBJ1-1; D unresolved. CDR1 is SQVTM, CDR2 ANQGSEA, per germline. The CDR3 has 10 amino acids. V dropped 5 bases and J dropped 6 bases, with 7 bases sitting between them. CDR3 sequence (DNA): TGCAGCGTTCTTCAAGCTGAAGCTTTCTTT. Protein sequence: CSVLQAEAFF.

This CDR3 reads CASSYSRGLGTQYF. The CDR3 DNA follows: TGTGCCAGCAGTTACTCGCGGGGTCTGGGGACCCAGTACTTC. This chain links TRBV6-5 with TRBJ2-5; tentatively, D is TRBD2 (6 bases). Germline CDR1 MNHEY, CDR2 SVGAGI. The V end lost 0 bases, the J end lost 7 bases, and 12 bases lay between the germline ends. The CDR3 extends over 14 amino acids.

J is TRBJ2-2 and V is TRBV2, with TRBD1 matching 9 bases. The CDR3 loop spans 14 amino acids. J lost 7 bases, V lost 4 bases, and 4 bases had no gene match. Per the germline V gene, CDR1 is SNHLY and CDR2 is FYNNEI. CDR3 nucleotides: TGTGCCAGCAGTGGGACAGGGGTGGACGGGGAGCTGTTTTTT. Its translation: CASSGTGVDGELFF. The entire variable domain, with the rest obtained from reference TRBV2 and TRBJ2-2, is as follows: EPEVTQTPSHQVTQMGQEVILRCVPISNHLYFYWYRQILGQKVEFLVSFYNNEISEKSEIFDDQFSVERPDGSNFTLKIRSTKLEDSAMYFCASSGTGVDGELFFGEGSRLTVL.

This clone appeared a single time. The rearrangement uses TRBV28 and TRBJ1-4; maybe TRBD1 (5 bases). The germline gives CDR1 MDHEN, CDR2 SYDVKM. The CDR3 covers 14 residues. Trimming shortened V by 5 bases and J by 7 bases, and 14 bases separated the two germline ends. Written as DNA, the CDR3 is TGTGCCAGCAGTACCTGGGACTCCTCTGAAAAACTGTTTTTT. Its translation: CASSTWDSSEKLFF.

This sequence joins TRBV6-5 and TRBJ1-6, with D perhaps matching TRBD1 (6 bases). The V gene lost 2 bases and the J gene lost 10 bases, with 15 bases spanning the gap. This CDR3 contains 15 residues. Germline V CDR1 and CDR2: MNHEY, SVGAGI. The CDR3 bases are TGTGCCAGCAGTTACCAGCAAGGGGGAGAGTCACCCCTCCACTTT. This gives the protein CASSYQQGGESPLHF.

This CDR3 reads CASSPDRAGNSPLHF. DNA of the CDR3: TGTGCCAGCTCACCAGACAGGGCGGGTAATTCACCCCTCCACTTT. The rearrangement joins TRBV18 to TRBJ1-6, with 7 bases fitting TRBD1. This CDR3 is built from 15 residues. Germline V gives CDR1 KGHSH, CDR2 LQKENI. The V and J ends lost 2 bases and 6 bases, in that order; junction bases with no gene match: 4. The whole variable domain, filled in from reference TRBV18 and TRBJ1-6, reads NAGVMQNPRHLVRRRGQEARLRCSPMKGHSHVYWYRQLPEEGLKFMVYLQKENIIDESGMPKERFSAEFPKEGPSILRIQQVVRGDSAAYFCASSPDRAGNSPLHFGNGTRLTVT.

In this sample, this clone turned up a few times. The chain uses TRBV28 and TRBJ2-7; the D is unclear. Trimming pared 5 bases from V and 4 bases from J, leaving 9 bases between. Looked up from germline, CDR1 is MDHEN and CDR2 is SYDVKM. The CDR3 is 12 residues long. The CDR3 bases are TGTGCCAGCAGTCCTGGGTCATACGAGCAGTACTTC. It is translated as CASSPGSYEQYF.

The rearrangement joins TRBV6-4 to TRBJ2-5; TRBD1 might be the D (6 bases). Trimming took off 8 bases at V and 5 bases at J, with 18 bases between the two ends. Germline CDR1 MRHNA, CDR2 SNTAGT. The CDR3 is made up of 14 amino acids. The CDR3 bases are TGTGCCAGCTCTCCGCCGGGACACACGGAGACCCAGTACTTC. This gives the protein CASSPPGHTETQYF.

This clone has only one observation. The chain couples TRBV30 to TRBJ2-1; tentative D call: TRBD2 (5 bases). The CDR3 consists of 14 residues. CDR1 is GTSNPN and CDR2 is SVGIG in the germline V gene (reference sequence). Trimming stripped 1 base from V and 6 bases from J, with 13 bases between. For the CDR3, the DNA is TGTGCCTGGAGTGGAGGCAGCGGCGCCAATGAGCAGTTCTTC. Translation gives CAWSGGSGANEQFF.

J is TRBJ1-1 and V is TRBV6-1, with TRBD1 matching over 7 bases. This CDR3 comprises 17 residues. With V trimmed by 4 bases and J by 3 bases, 14 bases remained unmatched. Germline V lookup: CDR1 MNHNS, CDR2 SASEGT. The CDR3 reads CASSAQGGRFMDTEAFF. The DNA for the CDR3 is TGTGCCAGCAGTGCCCAGGGGGGGCGCTTCATGGACACTGAAGCTTTCTTT.

This chain connects TRBV29-1 to TRBJ2-1; 9 bases are shared with TRBD2. Germline V gene lookup returns CDR1 SQVTM and CDR2 ANQGSEA. The CDR3 loop spans 14 amino acids. V lost 7 bases and J lost 3; bases outside the gene matches: 7. This CDR3 reads CSARSGSDYNEQFF. DNA of the CDR3: TGCAGCGCCCGTAGCGGGAGTGACTACAATGAGCAGTTCTTC.

V gene TRBV9 combines with J gene TRBJ2-2; D could derive from TRBD1 or TRBD2 (6 bases each). Germline lookup yields CDR1 SGDLS and CDR2 YYNGEE. V lost 2 bases and J lost 0, with 11 bases in between. The CDR3 has 16 amino acids. The CDR3: CASSVNREANTGELFF. CDR3 bases: TGTGCCAGCAGCGTCAACAGGGAGGCGAACACCGGGGAGCTGTTTTTT. Together with reference TRBV9 and TRBJ2-2, the CDR3 gives the full variable domain: DSGVTQTPKHLITATGQRVTLRCSPRSGDLSVYWYQQSLDQGLQFLIQYYNGEERAKGNILERFSAQQFPDLHSELNLSSLELGDSALYFCASSVNREANTGELFFGEGSRLTVL.

The genes are TRBV5-6 and TRBJ2-3, with a tentative D call TRBD2 (5 bases). CDR1 SGHDT and CDR2 YYEEEE come from the germline V gene. The V end lost 0 bases, the J end lost 4 bases, and 12 bases lay between the germline ends. The CDR3 is 15 amino acids. The CDR3 reads CASSLGASSADTQYF. In DNA, the CDR3 is TGTGCCAGCAGCTTGGGTGCTAGCAGTGCAGATACGCAGTATTTT.

The chain employs TRBV2 and TRBJ2-3; D may match TRBD1 or TRBD2 (5 bases each). The CDR3 spans 13 residues. CDR1 is SNHLY, CDR2 FYNNEI, per germline. Trimming removed 7 bases at V and 2 bases at J, with 10 bases between. The CDR3 is CASNGDATDTQYF. As DNA, the CDR3 is TGTGCCAGCAATGGGGACGCCACAGATACGCAGTATTTT.

This clone was recorded only once. V and J are TRBV7-2 and TRBJ1-2; D is ambiguous. The V end lost 1 base, the J end lost 2 bases, and 5 bases lay between the germline ends. Per germline, CDR1 SGHTA and CDR2 FQGNSA. CDR3 length: 13 amino acids. CDR3 coding DNA: TGTGCCAGCAGCTTAGGCAGAAACTATGGCTACACCTTC. Protein product: CASSLGRNYGYTF.

The chain is built from TRBV9 and TRBJ2-5, with TRBD1 matching 8 bases. The CDR3 sequence is 16 residues long. Trimming removed 3 bases from V and 4 bases from J; junction bases left unmatched: 11. Per the germline V gene, CDR1 is SGDLS and CDR2 is YYNGEE. The CDR3 is CASSALKAGGIETQYF. In nucleotides, the CDR3 is TGTGCCAGCAGCGCCCTTAAGGCAGGGGGCATAGAGACCCAGTACTTC.

This chain connects TRBV27 to TRBJ1-1; D is ambiguous. The V and J ends lost 3 bases and 11 bases respectively, with 16 bases between them. Germline CDR1 and CDR2: MNHEY and SMNVEV (reference sequence). CDR3 length: 13 residues. Here the CDR3 reads CASSFTFTEYAFF. The CDR3 DNA follows: TGTGCCAGCAGTTTCACCTTCACAGAGTACGCTTTCTTT.

The chain recombines TRBV6-4 with TRBJ2-2, with D possibly matching TRBD2 (6 bases). CDR1 and CDR2 from the germline V gene are MRHNA and SNTAGT. V dropped 9 bases and J dropped 0 bases, with 11 bases sitting between them. The CDR3 sequence is 14 residues long. The CDR3 loop is CASQRAANTGELFF. The CDR3 region has the DNA TGTGCCAGTCAGCGGGCGGCGAACACCGGGGAGCTGTTTTTT.

The chain joins TRBV19 to TRBJ2-7; D not resolved. Trimming removed 7 bases from V and 2 bases from J, with 12 bases in between. The CDR3 runs to 13 residues. CDR1 is LNHDA, CDR2 SQIVND, per germline (reference sequence). CDR3 DNA: TGTGCCAGTACCCCAGGAGATACCTACGAGCAGTACTTC. Its translation is CASTPGDTYEQYF.

The rearrangement joins TRBV7-3 to TRBJ1-2; 7 positions agree with TRBD1. Looked up from germline, CDR1 is SGHTA and CDR2 is FQGTGA. Losses at the gene ends were 9 bases for V and 7 bases for J; bases not matched to a gene: 14. CDR3 length: 14 residues. Written as DNA, the CDR3 is TGTGCCAGTGGGGAACAGGGGCCTTTGCGTGGCTACACCTTC. Amino acids: CASGEQGPLRGYTF.

The rearrangement uses TRBV6-6 and TRBJ2-3, with no clear D. Germline assignment: CDR1 MNHNY and CDR2 SVGAGI (reference sequence). V was clipped by 4 bases and J by 6 bases, with 5 bases between them. The CDR3 is 11 residues long. In nucleotides, the CDR3 is TGTGCCAGCAGTTCCCGGGATACGCAGTATTTT. Protein sequence: CASSSRDTQYF.

The chain combines TRBV18 with TRBJ2-7; 11 nucleotides match TRBD2. There are 15 residues in the CDR3. The germline CDR1 and CDR2 sequences are KGHSH and LQKENI. J gave up 2 bases and V 5 bases, and 5 bases lay outside the gene matches. CDR3 nucleotides: TGTGCCAGCTCATGGTCTAGCGGGAGGCCCTACGAGCAGTACTTC. This codes for CASSWSSGRPYEQYF.

The rearrangement joins TRBV5-1 to TRBJ2-7, with 7 bases fitting TRBD1. The V and J ends lost 4 bases and 6 bases, in that order; junction bases with no gene match: 7. CDR1 is SGHRS, CDR2 YFSETQ, per germline. The CDR3 loop spans 13 amino acids. The CDR3 DNA is TGCGCCAGCAGCGCGTTAACAGGGGTCGAGCAGTACTTC. This codes for CASSALTGVEQYF.